This record looks at one T cell receptor (beta chain) sequence and its context. The antigen is unknown. Following a re-call of the 5' RACE reads, TCRdb has one entry per CDR3 protein and lacks DNA. The clone table shows under 500,000 distinct CDR3 sequences, with the ten largest holding roughly 8%. The entry originates in a study of T cells expressing NK-cell markers. Turning to the study itself: Obtained from sorted CD3+CD56+NKG2C+, CD3+CD56+NKG2C- and CD3+CD56-NKG2C+ T cells were the TCR beta repertoires. The eight sequenced donors comprised seven who were HCMV-seropositive and one who was seronegative.

Notes on the study in general: NKG2C+ dominant clonotype frequencies in six donors were roughly 1.0-7.0% of CD8+ T cells. Several donors' CD3+CD56-NKG2C+ cells were dominated by the same clonotypes.

Germline V gene lookup returns CDR1 SGHAT and CDR2 FQNNGV. CDR3 length equals 16 residues. The sequence was collected from a woman between 18 and 69 years old in good health. The genes are TRBV11-2 and TRBJ2-1; TCRdb proposes TRBD2, but this gene call is untestable without DNA. Sequenced material: blood T cells: a sorted CD56 or NKG2C T cell subset, CD4+ or CD8+ T cells, or bulk PBMC T cells (not recorded which). CDR3 protein: CASSSGLAETHNEQFF.